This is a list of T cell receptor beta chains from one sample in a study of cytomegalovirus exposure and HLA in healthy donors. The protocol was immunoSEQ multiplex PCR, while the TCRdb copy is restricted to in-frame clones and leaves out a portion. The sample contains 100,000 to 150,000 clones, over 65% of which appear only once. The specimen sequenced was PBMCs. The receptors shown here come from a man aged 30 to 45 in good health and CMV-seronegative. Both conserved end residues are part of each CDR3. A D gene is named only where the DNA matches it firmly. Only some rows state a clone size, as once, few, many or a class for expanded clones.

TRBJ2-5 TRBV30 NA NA CAWNSPRETQYF TGTGCCTGGAATTCTCCGCGGGAGACCCAGTACTTC
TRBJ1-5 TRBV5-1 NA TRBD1 CASSYGTGGGNQPQHF TGCGCCAGCAGCTACGGGACAGGGGGGGGGAATCAGCCCCAGCATTTT
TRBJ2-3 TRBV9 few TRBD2 CASSEPLAGADTDTQYF TGTGCCAGCAGCGAGCCCCTAGCGGGGGCTGACACAGATACGCAGTATTTT
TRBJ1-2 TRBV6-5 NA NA CASSYAGVPNYGYTF TGTGCCAGCAGTTACGCAGGGGTACCTAACTATGGCTACACCTTC
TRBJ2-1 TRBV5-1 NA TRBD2 CASSLDGGRVHSEQFF TGCGCCAGCAGCTTGGATGGCGGGAGAGTCCATAGTGAGCAGTTCTTC
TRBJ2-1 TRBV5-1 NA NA CASSLGDNEQFF TGCGCCAGCAGCTTGGGAGACAATGAGCAGTTCTTC
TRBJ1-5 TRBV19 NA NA CASSPIRVSSNQPQHF TGTGCCAGTAGTCCAATAAGAGTCTCTAGCAATCAGCCCCAGCATTTT
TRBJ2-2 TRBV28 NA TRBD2 CASSPLGLAGGPRNTGELFF TGTGCCAGCAGTCCCCTGGGACTAGCGGGAGGGCCGAGGAACACCGGGGAGCTGTTTTTT
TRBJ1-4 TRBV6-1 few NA CASRGREKLFF TGTGCCAGCAGGGGGCGAGAAAAACTGTTTTTT
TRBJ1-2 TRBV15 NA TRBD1 CATSSGGTALFYGYTF TGTGCCACCAGCAGCGGCGGGACAGCCCTCTTCTATGGCTACACCTTC
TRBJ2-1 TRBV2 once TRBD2 CASSVPSGGYNEQFF TGTGCCAGCAGTGTGCCTAGCGGGGGCTACAATGAGCAGTTCTTC
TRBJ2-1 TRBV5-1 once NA CASSLGGAREQFF TGCGCCAGCAGCTTGGGAGGTGCCCGTGAGCAGTTCTTC
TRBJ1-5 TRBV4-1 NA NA CASSQGDTYQPQHF TGCGCCAGCAGCCAAGGGGACACTTATCAGCCCCAGCATTTT
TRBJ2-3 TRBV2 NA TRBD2 CASSETSGGYSTDTQYF TGTGCCAGCAGTGAGACTAGCGGGGGGTATAGCACAGATACGCAGTATTTT
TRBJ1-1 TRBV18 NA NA CASSPGGRGPDVNTEAFF TGTGCCAGCTCACCGGGTGGAAGGGGTCCCGACGTGAACACTGAAGCTTTCTTT
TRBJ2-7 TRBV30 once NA CAWSQLYEQYF TGTGCCTGGAGCCAACTCTACGAGCAGTACTTC
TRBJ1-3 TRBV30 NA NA CAWSTNRIPDNTIYF TGTGCCTGGAGTACTAACCGGATCCCCGACAACACCATATATTTT
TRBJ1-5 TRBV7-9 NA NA CASSFGTADQPQHF TGTGCCAGCAGCTTCGGGACTGCGGATCAGCCCCAGCATTTT
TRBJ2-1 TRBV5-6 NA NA CASSLGAGWNEQFF TGTGCCAGCAGCTTGGGGGCAGGGTGGAATGAGCAGTTCTTC
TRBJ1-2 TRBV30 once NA CAWSRDRSYGYTF TGTGCCTGGAGTCGAGACAGATCCTATGGCTACACCTTC
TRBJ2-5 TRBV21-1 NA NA CASSKALESGTQYF TGTGCCAGCAGCAAAGCGCTGGAATCGGGGACCCAGTACTTC
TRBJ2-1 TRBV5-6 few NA CASSQPPQYNEQFF TGTGCCAGCAGCCAACCACCACAGTACAATGAGCAGTTCTTC
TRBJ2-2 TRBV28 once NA CASSLLLAAGELFF TGTGCCAGCAGTTTACTGTTGGCGGCCGGGGAGCTGTTTTTT
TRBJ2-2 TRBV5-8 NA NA CASSLYRELTGELFF TGTGCCAGCAGCCTTTACAGGGAACTTACCGGGGAGCTGTTTTTT
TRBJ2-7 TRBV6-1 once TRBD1 CASRENDRGLEQYF TGTGCCAGCAGGGAAAATGACAGGGGGCTTGAGCAGTACTTC
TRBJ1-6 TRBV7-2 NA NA CASSSLYNSPLHF TGTGCCAGCAGCTCTTTATATAATTCACCCCTCCACTTT
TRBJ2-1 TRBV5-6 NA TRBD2 CASSLAPGLAGADYNEQFF TGTGCCAGCAGCTTGGCTCCGGGACTAGCGGGGGCCGACTACAATGAGCAGTTCTTC
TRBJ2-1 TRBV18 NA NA CASSQDFSYNEQFF TGTGCCAGCTCACAAGACTTCTCCTACAATGAGCAGTTCTTC
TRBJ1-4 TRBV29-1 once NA CSVGLGQPQGKLFF TGCAGCGTTGGACTAGGTCAGCCGCAGGGAAAACTGTTTTTT
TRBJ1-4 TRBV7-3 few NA CASSPVPEKLFF TGTGCCAGCAGCCCCGTCCCTGAAAAACTGTTTTTT
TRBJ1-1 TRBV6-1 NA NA CASSADSMNTEAFF TGTGCCAGCAGTGCTGACAGCATGAACACTGAAGCTTTCTTT
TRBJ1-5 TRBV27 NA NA CASGSVSNQPQHF TGTGCCAGCGGCTCAGTTAGCAATCAGCCCCAGCACTTT
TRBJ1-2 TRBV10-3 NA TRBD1 CAISAGTGYGYTF TGTGCCATCAGTGCCGGGACAGGCTATGGCTACACCTTC
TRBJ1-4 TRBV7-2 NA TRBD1 CASSVGTENEKLFF TGTGCCAGCAGCGTTGGGACAGAGAATGAAAAACTGTTTTTT
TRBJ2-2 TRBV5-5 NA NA CASSLSPNTGELFF TGTGCCAGCAGCTTGAGCCCGAACACCGGGGAGCTGTTTTTT
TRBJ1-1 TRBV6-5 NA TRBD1 CASRKPQGAYIEAFF TGTGCCAGCAGAAAACCTCAGGGGGCGTATATTGAAGCTTTCTTT
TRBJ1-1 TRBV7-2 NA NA CASSLKGGRAEAFF TGTGCCAGCAGCTTAAAAGGCGGCCGGGCTGAAGCTTTCTTT
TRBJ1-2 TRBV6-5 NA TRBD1 CASSPGQAYGYTF TGTGCCAGCAGCCCCGGACAGGCCTATGGCTACACCTTC
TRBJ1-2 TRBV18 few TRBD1 CASSPTSQGGNYGYTF TGTGCCAGCTCACCAACGTCACAGGGGGGGAACTATGGCTACACCTTC
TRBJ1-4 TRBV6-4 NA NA CASSAGAGRNEKLFF TGTGCCAGCAGTGCCGGGGCAGGGAGGAATGAAAAACTGTTTTTT
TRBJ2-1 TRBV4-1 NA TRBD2 CASSQMGLAGLSYNEQFF TGCGCCAGCAGCCAAATGGGACTAGCGGGCCTCTCCTACAATGAGCAGTTCTTC
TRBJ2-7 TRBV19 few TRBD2 CASSRTSGSLGQYF TGTGCCAGTAGTAGGACTAGCGGGAGCCTGGGGCAGTACTTC
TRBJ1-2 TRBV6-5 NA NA CASSYSGREPGYTF TGTGCCAGCAGTTACTCTGGCAGGGAACCTGGCTACACCTTC
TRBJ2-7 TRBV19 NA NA CASAPGRSYEQYF TGTGCCAGTGCCCCGGGAAGGTCCTACGAGCAGTACTTC
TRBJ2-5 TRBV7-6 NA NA CASTSLIAVETQYF TGTGCCAGCACCTCCCTGATAGCTGTTGAGACCCAGTACTTC
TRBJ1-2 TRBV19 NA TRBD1 CASSSPRGHGNYGYTF TGTGCCAGTAGTTCACCTAGGGGGCATGGTAACTATGGCTACACCTTC
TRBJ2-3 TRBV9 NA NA CASSVVMTNTDTQYF TGTGCCAGCAGCGTAGTAATGACTAACACAGATACGCAGTATTTT
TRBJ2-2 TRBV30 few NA CAWREANTGELFF TGTGCCTGGAGAGAGGCGAACACCGGGGAGCTGTTTTTT
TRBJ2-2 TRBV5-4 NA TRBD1 CASSRDRGSGELFF TGTGCCAGCAGTCGGGACAGGGGAAGCGGGGAGCTGTTTTTT
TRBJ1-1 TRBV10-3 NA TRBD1 CAIREGTGTAVAFF TGTGCCATCAGAGAAGGGACAGGCACGGCGGTGGCTTTCTTT